This TCR beta chain was sequenced in a study of blood T cell repertoires in COVID-19. Study details: Donors in the United States, Italy and Spain gave samples during acute or convalescent COVID-19. Nucleic acid was either cDNA or gDNA, and it came from T cells, B-cell-depleted T cells, or PBMCs.

Profiled with immunoSEQ multiplex PCR; TCRdb holds only in-frame clones, not every one. In the table there are over 85,000 clones, about 72% of which are singletons. The sequencing input was peripheral blood. The receptor's source is a woman aged 55-69 years with acute or convalescent COVID-19.

Here the CDR3 reads CASSYSRGTEAFF. For the CDR3, the DNA is TGTGCCAGCAGTTACTCGAGGGGGACTGAAGCTTTCTTT. This chain connects TRBV6-6 to TRBJ1-1; possible D gene TRBD1, 6 bases. V was cut by 0 bases and J by 5 bases, with 7 bases left in between. Germline CDR1 reads MNHNY; CDR2 reads SVGAGI (reference sequence). The CDR3 loop spans 13 amino acids.